This T cell receptor beta chain is from a study of glioma-infiltrating T cells after dendritic cell vaccination (dated by TCRdb to about 2016). Notes on the research overall: A cohort of roughly 15 glioblastoma patients from Phase I and II dendritic cell vaccination trials was included, of whom 9 were newly diagnosed and 6 had recurrent disease. In glioblastoma patients vaccinated with dendritic cells, deep sequencing of TCR beta CDR3 regions served to measure tumor-infiltrating lymphocyte content and to compare repertoires between tumor and blood. Patients received three intradermal dendritic cell vaccine injections at biweekly intervals in the arm below the axilla. Survival after dendritic cell vaccination was correlated with TCR sequencing metrics, such as TIL content and the overlap between tumor and blood repertoires. To make the vaccine, monocyte-derived dendritic cells were cultured for under 9 days with IL-4 and GM-CSF and then pulsed overnight with autologous tumor lysate. Between about 2003 and 2012, patients were given autologous tumor lysate-pulsed dendritic cell vaccination.

The immunoSEQ assay amplified TCRB CDR3 regions from 1.5 to 2.5 micrograms of genomic DNA, or from all available DNA when less than that amount was available. The multiplex PCR relied on 60 forward primers for TCR V beta segments and 13 reverse primers for J beta segments. Synthetic control templates were spiked into each sample at limiting dilution to estimate reads per starting template. The Illumina HiSeq System generated sequencing reads of 87 bp. The source study handled its data this way. PCR and sequencing errors were removed by a nearest neighbor algorithm that merged closely related sequences. TCR overlap was measured as the percentage of unique tumor TCR beta sequences also present in the same patient's peripheral blood. The table was pulled from immuneACCESS by TCRdb, which kept in-frame rearrangements only. Such tables lose some clones; where checked, under half of the loss comes from unresolved V genes, and the rest has no known cause. The D gene and trimming were derived from the DNA, and the V and J assignments and clone size from that table. The sample table holds 95,000 to 110,000 clones, of which roughly 76% were seen once. Of the sample, about 12% falls within the top ten clones.

The CDR3 holds 12 amino acids from the cysteine to the phenylalanine. Just the 36-base CDR3 DNA is kept, in frame starting at base 1. The germline V gene (reference sequence) yields MNHNY for CDR1 and SVGAGI for CDR2. Trimming removed 8 bases from V and 12 bases from J; the gene matches leave 5 bases unexplained. Patients were selected on the basis of adequate residual fresh-frozen tumor tissue and more than two years of available survival data. None of the glioblastoma patients carried an isocitrate dehydrogenase mutation, although molecular status otherwise varied. PBMC were collected before vaccination, two weeks after the third vaccination, and at tumor progression when it occurred. The Qiagen DNeasy Blood extraction Kit was used for extraction of genomic DNA. Broad study findings and their caveats: Longer time to progression and overall survival after dendritic cell vaccination were predicted by higher estimated pretreatment TIL content. The three-group TCR overlap response model was characterized as speculative, and prospective validation of the model was stated to be required. TCR clonality showed no direct relationship with survival, which suggests that a diverse polyclonal response may matter. The cohort was small and heterogeneous, few patients had complete blood and tumor sets, and even fewer had initial-recurrent tumor pairs.

Notes on this clone: The target of this receptor is not known. Base quality data are lacking; no much larger clone is found one base away.

The material was blood, obtained before dendritic cell vaccination. The sequence links TRBV6-6 to TRBJ2-1; 12 nucleotides in the junction match TRBD2. The clonotype was recovered from a human donor with glioblastoma. The DNA sequence is TGTGCCAGCGGGACTAGCGGGTGGAGGCAGTTCTTC. It translates as CASGTSGWRQFF.